This T cell receptor beta chain emerged from a study of blood T cell repertoires in COVID-19. As for the study in general: Whether acute or convalescent, the COVID-19 samples came from the United States, Italy and Spain.

The table came from immunoSEQ multiplex PCR; TCRdb's copy has only in-frame clones and leaves some out. The sample includes roughly 220,000 clones, 80% to 90% of them seen just once. This CDR3 spans 17 amino acids. Germline V gene data show CDR1 as LGHDT and CDR2 as YNNKEL (reference sequence). V dropped 3 bases and J dropped 0; count of bases not matched to a gene: 7. Sequences were obtained from PBMCs or T cells enriched from blood (not recorded which). The J gene is TRBJ2-4, the V gene TRBV3-1 (or the pseudogene TRBV3-2), with 8 bases identical to TRBD1. This clonotype was obtained from a woman aged 40 to 50 with acute COVID-19. CDR3 protein: CASSQGTGVKAKNIQYF. Here the CDR3 DNA reads TGTGCCAGCAGCCAGGGGACAGGCGTAAAAGCCAAAAACATTCAGTACTTC.